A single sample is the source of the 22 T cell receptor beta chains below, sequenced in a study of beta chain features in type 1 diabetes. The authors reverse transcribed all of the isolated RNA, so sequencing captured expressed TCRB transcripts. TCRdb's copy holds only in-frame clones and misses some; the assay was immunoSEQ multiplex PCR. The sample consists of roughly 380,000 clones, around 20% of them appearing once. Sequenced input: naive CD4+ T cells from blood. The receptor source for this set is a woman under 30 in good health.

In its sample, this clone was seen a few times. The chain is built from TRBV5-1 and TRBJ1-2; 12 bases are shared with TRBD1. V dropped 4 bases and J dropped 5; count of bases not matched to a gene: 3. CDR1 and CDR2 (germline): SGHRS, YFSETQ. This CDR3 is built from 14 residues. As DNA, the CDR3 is TGCGCCAGCAGCGAGGGACAGGGGGCTTATGGCTACACCTTC. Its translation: CASSEGQGAYGYTF.

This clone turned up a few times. In DNA, the CDR3 is TGTGCCAGCAGTTACTCGAACGCAGGGGGCAATCAGCCCCAGCATTTT. Its protein is CASSYSNAGGNQPQHF. This sequence joins TRBV6-5 and TRBJ1-5, with a possible D match to TRBD1 (6 bases). The V gene lost 0 bases and the J gene lost 2 bases, with 11 bases spanning the gap. The CDR3 is 16 amino acids. Germline-derived CDR1 and CDR2 are MNHEY and SVGAGI.

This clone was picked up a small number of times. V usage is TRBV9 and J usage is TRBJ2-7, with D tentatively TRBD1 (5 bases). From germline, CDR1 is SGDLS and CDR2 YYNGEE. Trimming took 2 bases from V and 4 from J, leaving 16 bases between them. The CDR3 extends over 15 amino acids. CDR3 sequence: CASSVTPVGEYEQYF. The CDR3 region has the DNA TGTGCCAGCAGCGTTACTCCGGTAGGGGAATACGAGCAGTACTTC.

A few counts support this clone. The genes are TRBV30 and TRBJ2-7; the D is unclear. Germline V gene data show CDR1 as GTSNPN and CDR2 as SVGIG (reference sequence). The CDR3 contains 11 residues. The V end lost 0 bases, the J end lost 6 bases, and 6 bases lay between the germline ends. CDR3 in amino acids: CAWSVRSEQYF. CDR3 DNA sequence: TGTGCCTGGAGTGTCCGCAGCGAGCAGTACTTC.

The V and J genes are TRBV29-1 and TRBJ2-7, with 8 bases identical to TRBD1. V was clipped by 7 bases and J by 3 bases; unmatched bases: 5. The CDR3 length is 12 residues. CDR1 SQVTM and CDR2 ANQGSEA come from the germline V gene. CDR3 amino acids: CSGTGQGYEQYF. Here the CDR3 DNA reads TGCAGCGGGACAGGACAGGGCTACGAGCAGTACTTC.

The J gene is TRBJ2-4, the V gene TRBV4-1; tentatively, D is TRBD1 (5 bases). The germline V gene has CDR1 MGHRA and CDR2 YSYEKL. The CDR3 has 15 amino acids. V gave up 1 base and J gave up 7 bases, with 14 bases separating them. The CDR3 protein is CASSQVLGARNIQYF. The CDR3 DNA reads TGCGCCAGCAGCCAAGTGTTAGGGGCACGGAACATTCAGTACTTC.

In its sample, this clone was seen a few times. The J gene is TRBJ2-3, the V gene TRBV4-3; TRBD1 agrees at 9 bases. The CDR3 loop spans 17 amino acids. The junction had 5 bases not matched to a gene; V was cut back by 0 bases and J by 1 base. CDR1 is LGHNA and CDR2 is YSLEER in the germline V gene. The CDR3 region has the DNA TGCGCCAGCAGCCAAGAACTTTGGACAGGGGGCACAGATACGCAGTATTTT. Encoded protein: CASSQELWTGGTDTQYF.

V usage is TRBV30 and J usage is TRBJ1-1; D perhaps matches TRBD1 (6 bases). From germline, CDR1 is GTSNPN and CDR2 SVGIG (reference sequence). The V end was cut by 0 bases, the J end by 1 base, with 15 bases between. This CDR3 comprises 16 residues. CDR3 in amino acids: CAWSVPPTGANTEAFF. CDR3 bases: TGTGCCTGGAGTGTACCCCCGACAGGCGCGAACACTGAAGCTTTCTTT. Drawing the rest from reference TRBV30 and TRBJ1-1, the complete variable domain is SQTIHQWPATLVQPVGSPLSLECTVEGTSNPNLYWYRQAAGRGLQLLFYSVGIGQISSEVPQNLSASRPQDRQFILSSKKLLLSDSGFYLCAWSVPPTGANTEAFFGQGTRLTVV.

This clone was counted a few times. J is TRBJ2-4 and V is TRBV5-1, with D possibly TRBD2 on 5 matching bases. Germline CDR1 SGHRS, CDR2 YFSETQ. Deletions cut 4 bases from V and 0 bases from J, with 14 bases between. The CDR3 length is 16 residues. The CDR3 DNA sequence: TGCGCCAGCAGCCCGGACCCGGGGATAGCCAAAAACATTCAGTACTTC. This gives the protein CASSPDPGIAKNIQYF.

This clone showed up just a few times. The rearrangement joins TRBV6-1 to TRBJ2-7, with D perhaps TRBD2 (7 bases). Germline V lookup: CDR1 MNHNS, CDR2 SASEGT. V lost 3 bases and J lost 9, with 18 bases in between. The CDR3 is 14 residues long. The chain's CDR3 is CASSELGGRERQYF. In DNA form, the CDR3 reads TGTGCCAGCAGTGAGCTCGGGGGGCGTGAAAGGCAGTACTTC.

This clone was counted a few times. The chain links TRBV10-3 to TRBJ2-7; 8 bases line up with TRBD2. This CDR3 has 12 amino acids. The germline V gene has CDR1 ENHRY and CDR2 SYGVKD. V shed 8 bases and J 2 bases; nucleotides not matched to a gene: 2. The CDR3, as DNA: TGTGCCATCCGGGAGGGCCCCTACGAGCAGTACTTC. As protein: CAIREGPYEQYF.

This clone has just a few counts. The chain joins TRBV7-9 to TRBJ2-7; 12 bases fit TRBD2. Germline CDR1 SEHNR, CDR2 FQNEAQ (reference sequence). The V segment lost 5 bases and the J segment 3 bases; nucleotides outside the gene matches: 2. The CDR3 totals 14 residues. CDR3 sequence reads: CASSRTSGDYEQYF. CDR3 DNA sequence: TGTGCCAGCAGCCGGACTAGCGGGGACTACGAGCAGTACTTC.

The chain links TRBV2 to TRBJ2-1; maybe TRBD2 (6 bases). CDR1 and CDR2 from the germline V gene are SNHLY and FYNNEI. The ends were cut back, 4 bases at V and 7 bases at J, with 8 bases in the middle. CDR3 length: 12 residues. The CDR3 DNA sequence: TGTGCCAGCAGTGGGACTAAGAATGAGCAGTTCTTC. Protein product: CASSGTKNEQFF.

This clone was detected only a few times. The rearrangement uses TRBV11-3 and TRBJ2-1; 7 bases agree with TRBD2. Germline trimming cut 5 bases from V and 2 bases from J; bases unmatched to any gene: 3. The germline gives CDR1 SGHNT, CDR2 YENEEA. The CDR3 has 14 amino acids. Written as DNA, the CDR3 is TGTGCCAGCAGCGTTCGGGGGGCCTACAATGAGCAGTTCTTC. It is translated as CASSVRGAYNEQFF.

CDR3 protein: CASSLQGQSYGYTF. CDR3 DNA sequence: TGTGCCAGCAGCCTACAGGGGCAGAGCTATGGCTACACCTTC. The chain couples TRBV7-9 to TRBJ1-2, with TRBD1 matching over 7 bases. The trim removed 5 bases at V and 4 bases at J, leaving 7 bases unmatched. This CDR3 spans 14 amino acids. CDR1 is SEHNR and CDR2 is FQNEAQ in the germline V gene (reference sequence).

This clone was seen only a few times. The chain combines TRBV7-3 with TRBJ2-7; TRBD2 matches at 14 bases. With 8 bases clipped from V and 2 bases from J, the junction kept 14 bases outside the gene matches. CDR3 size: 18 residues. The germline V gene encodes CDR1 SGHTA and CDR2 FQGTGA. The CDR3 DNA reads TGTGCCAGCCGCTCAGAGCTGGGGACTAGCGGGGGAACCTACGAGCAGTACTTC. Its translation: CASRSELGTSGGTYEQYF.

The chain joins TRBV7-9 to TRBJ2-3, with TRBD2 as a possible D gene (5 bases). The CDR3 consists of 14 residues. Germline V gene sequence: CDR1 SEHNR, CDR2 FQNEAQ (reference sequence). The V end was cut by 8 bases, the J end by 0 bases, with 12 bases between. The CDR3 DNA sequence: TGTGCCAGCCCCTTGAGCGGCAGCACAGATACGCAGTATTTT. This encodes CASPLSGSTDTQYF.

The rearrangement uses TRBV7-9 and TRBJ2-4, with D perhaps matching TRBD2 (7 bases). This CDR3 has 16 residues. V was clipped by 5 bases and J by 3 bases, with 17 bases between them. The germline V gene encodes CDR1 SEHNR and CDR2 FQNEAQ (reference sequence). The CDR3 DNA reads TGTGCCAGCAGCCTAGAGGGGGGGCTGGTCAAAAACATTCAGTACTTC. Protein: CASSLEGGLVKNIQYF.

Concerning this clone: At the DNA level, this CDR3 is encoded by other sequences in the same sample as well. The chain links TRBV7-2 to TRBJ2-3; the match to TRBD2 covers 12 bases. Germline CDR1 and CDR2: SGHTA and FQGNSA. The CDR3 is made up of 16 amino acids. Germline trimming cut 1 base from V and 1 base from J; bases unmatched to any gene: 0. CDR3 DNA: TGTGCCAGCAGCTTAGGACTAGCGGGGGGCACAGATACGCAGTATTTT. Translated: CASSLGLAGGTDTQYF.

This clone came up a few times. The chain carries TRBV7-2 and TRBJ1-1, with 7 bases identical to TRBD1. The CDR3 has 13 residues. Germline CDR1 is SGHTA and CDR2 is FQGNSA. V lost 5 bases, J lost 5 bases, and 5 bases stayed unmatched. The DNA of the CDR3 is TGTGCCAGCAGCACACAGGGGTCGACTGAAGCTTTCTTT. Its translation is CASSTQGSTEAFF. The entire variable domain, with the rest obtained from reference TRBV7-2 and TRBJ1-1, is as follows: GAGVSQSPSNKVTEKGKDVELRCDPISGHTALYWYRQSLGQGLEFLIYFQGNSAPDKSGLPSDRFSAERTGGSVSTLTIQRTQQEDSAVYLCASSTQGSTEAFFGQGTRLTVV.

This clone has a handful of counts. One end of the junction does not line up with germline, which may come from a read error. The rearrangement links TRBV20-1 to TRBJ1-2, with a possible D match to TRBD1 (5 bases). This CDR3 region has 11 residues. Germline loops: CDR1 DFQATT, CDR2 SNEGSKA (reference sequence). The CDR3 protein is CSAREARAYVF. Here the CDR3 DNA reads TGCAGTGCTAGAGAAGCCAGGGCCTATGTCTTC.

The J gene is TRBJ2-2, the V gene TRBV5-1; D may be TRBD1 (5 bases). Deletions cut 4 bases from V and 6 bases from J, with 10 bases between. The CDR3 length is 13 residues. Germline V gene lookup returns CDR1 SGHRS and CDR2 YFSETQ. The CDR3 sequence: CASSLTGSGELFF. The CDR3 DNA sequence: TGCGCCAGCAGCCTTACAGGATCCGGGGAGCTGTTTTTT.